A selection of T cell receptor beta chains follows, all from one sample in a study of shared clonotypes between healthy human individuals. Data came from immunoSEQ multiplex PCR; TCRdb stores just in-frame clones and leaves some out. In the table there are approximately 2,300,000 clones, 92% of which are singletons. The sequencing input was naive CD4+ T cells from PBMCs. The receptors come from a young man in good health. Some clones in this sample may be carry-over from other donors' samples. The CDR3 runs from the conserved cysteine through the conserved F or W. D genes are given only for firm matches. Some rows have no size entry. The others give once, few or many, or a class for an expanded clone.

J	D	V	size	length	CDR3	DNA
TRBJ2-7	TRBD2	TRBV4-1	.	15	CASSQTGLAPYEQYF	TGCGCCAGCAGCCAAACGGGACTAGCCCCCTACGAGCAGTACTTC
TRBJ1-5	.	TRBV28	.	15	CASSLLGGSNQPQHF	TGTGCCAGCAGTTTACTGGGGGGAAGCAATCAGCCCCAGCATTTT
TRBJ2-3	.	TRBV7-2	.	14	CASSPMDLTDTQYF	TGTGCCAGCAGCCCCATGGACCTCACAGATACGCAGTATTTT
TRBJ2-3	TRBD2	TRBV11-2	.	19	CASTHAGTSGRASTDTQYF	TGTGCCAGCACCCACGCCGGGACTAGCGGGAGGGCTAGCACAGATACGCAGTATTTT
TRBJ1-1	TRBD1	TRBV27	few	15	CASSSRQGLRTEAFF	TGTGCCAGCAGTTCCAGACAGGGATTGAGGACTGAAGCTTTCTTT
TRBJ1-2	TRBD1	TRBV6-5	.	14	CASSRDRGHYGYTF	TGTGCCAGCAGTCGGGACAGGGGCCACTATGGCTACACCTTC
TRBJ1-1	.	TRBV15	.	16	CATSRGYSREGTEAFF	TGTGCCACCAGCAGAGGGTACTCAAGAGAGGGCACTGAAGCTTTCTTT
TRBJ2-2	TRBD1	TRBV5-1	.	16	CASSHGGQGNTGELFF	TGCGCCAGCAGCCATGGAGGACAGGGAAACACCGGGGAGCTGTTTTTT
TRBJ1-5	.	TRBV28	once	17	CASSFNRQLYSNQPQHF	TGTGCCAGCAGTTTTAATCGGCAGCTGTATAGCAATCAGCCCCAGCATTTT
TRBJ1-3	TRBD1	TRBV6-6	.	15	CASSTRQGTGNTIYF	TGTGCCAGCAGTACTAGACAGGGGACTGGAAACACCATATATTTT
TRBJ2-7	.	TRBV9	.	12	CASARGDYEQYF	TGTGCCAGCGCACGAGGGGACTACGAGCAGTACTTC
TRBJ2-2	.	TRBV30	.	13	CAWSVSTTGELFF	TGTGCCTGGAGTGTTTCCACCACCGGGGAGCTGTTTTTT
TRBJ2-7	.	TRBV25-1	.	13	CASTRGNSYEQYF	TGTGCCAGCACAAGGGGCAACTCCTACGAGCAGTACTTC
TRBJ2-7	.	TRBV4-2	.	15	CASSQDQGSPYEQYF	TGTGCCAGCAGCCAAGATCAGGGGTCCCCCTACGAGCAGTACTTC
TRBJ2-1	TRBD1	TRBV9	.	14	CASNPGTGAHEQFF	TGTGCCAGCAACCCCGGGACAGGGGCCCATGAGCAGTTCTTC
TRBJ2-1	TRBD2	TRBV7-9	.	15	CASRPRLAGVNEQFF	TGTGCCAGCAGGCCTAGACTAGCGGGAGTCAATGAGCAGTTCTTC
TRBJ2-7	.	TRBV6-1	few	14	CASSTGTLSYEQYF	TGTGCCAGCAGTACCGGGACTCTTTCCTACGAGCAGTACTTC
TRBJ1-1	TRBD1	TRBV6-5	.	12	CASSPRDRVAFF	TGTGCCAGCAGTCCCCGGGACAGGGTAGCTTTCTTT
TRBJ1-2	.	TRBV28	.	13	CASSPRTYGGYTF	TGTGCCAGCAGTCCCCGGACTTACGGGGGCTACACCTTC
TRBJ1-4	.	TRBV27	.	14	CASSRGGTNEKLFF	TGTGCCAGCAGTCGGGGGGGAACTAATGAAAAACTGTTTTTT
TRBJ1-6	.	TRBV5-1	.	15	CASSLPSGDNSPLHF	TGCGCCAGCAGCCTACCCTCAGGGGATAATTCACCCCTCCACTTT
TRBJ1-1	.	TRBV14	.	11	CASTAGGEAFF	TGTGCCAGTACCGCGGGGGGTGAAGCTTTCTTT
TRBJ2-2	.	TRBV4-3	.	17	CASSQAEWRAGTGELFF	TGCGCCAGCAGCCAAGCCGAATGGAGGGCGGGCACCGGGGAGCTGTTTTTT
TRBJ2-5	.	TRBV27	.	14	CASSFQGRAETQYF	TGTGCCAGCAGTTTCCAGGGGCGGGCAGAGACCCAGTACTTC
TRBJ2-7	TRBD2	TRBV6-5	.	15	CASSPYSGRSYEQYF	TGTGCCAGCAGCCCCTACAGCGGGAGGTCCTACGAGCAGTACTTC
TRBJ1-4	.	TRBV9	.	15	CASSVAGRRKEKLFF	TGTGCCAGCAGCGTAGCGGGCAGGAGGAAGGAAAAACTGTTTTTT
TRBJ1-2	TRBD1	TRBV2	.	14	CASSEQGTGTGYTF	TGTGCCAGCAGTGAACAGGGGACAGGGACTGGCTACACCTTC